This T cell receptor beta chain was found in a study of chemoradiotherapy in HPV16-positive cancers. Data came from immunoSEQ multiplex PCR; TCRdb stores just in-frame clones and leaves some out. Among 10,000 to 15,000 clones listed, roughly 77% were seen once. The CDR3 sequence is 15 residues long. The germline gives CDR1 SNHLY, CDR2 FYNNEI. V was pared by 6 bases and J by 0 bases, with 12 bases between. The origin of this receptor is a human donor with HPV-associated anogenital cancer. The sample was collected from a patient who underwent chemoradiotherapy. The chain joins TRBV2 to TRBJ2-1; TRBD2 is a possible D gene (5 bases). CDR3 residues: CASRVDGLSYNEQFF. CDR3 DNA sequence: TGTGCCAGCAGGGTTGACGGACTCTCCTACAATGAGCAGTTCTTC.